This T cell receptor beta chain was obtained from a study of blood T cell repertoires in COVID-19. Germline CDR1 and CDR2: LGHNT and FRNRAP. The germline V and J ends were trimmed by 0 bases and 2 bases, with 16 bases remaining between them. This CDR3 is built from 17 residues. The data were produced by immunoSEQ multiplex PCR, yet TCRdb's version contains in-frame clones alone and is incomplete. This table holds a few hundred thousand clones, 75% to 90% found once. The sequence was collected from a woman between 45 and 65 years old who had recovered from COVID-19. The genes are TRBV12-5 and TRBJ2-5, with D hard to call. Sequenced material: PBMCs or T cells enriched from blood (not recorded which). This CDR3 reads CASGLVRMERPQETQYF. The CDR3, as DNA: TGTGCTAGTGGTTTGGTAAGAATGGAGAGACCACAAGAGACCCAGTACTTC.